The clone carrying this T cell receptor (beta chain) occurred a few times. Its antigen is not identified. Assembly of TCR beta libraries relied on iRepertoire HTBI primers together with Arm-PCR of CDR3 regions. TCRdb fed the multiplex PCR reads into MiXCR, producing one record per CDR3 protein. The profile shows 500,000 or so distinct CDR3 sequences, under 20% of them singletons. This sample was included in a study of regulatory T cells in long-lasting Graves disease. General observations from the study: The small sample size may have reduced accuracy. For persistent Graves' patients, TCR diversity was lower than for newly diagnosed ones.

Sample time point: newly diagnosed GD, antithyroid drugs for less than 3 months. The TCR library was prepared using RNA isolated from PBMCs. This CDR3 has 13 amino acids. CDR1 and CDR2 (germline): GTSNPN, SVGIG (reference sequence). Trimming pared 6 bases from V and 4 bases from J, leaving 15 bases between. These same records also appear under a second study, on T cells in Graves' hyperthyroidism and ophthalmopathy. That source reports: The HTBI set primed first-round TCR CDR3 RT-PCR. Blood also contained most expanded thyroid clonotypes above 0.001.

This sequence was found in a man in his forties with Graves disease. The rearrangement joins TRBV30 to TRBJ1-1; no definite D call. Source: peripheral blood mononuclear cells (PBMCs), taken at new diagnosis, from a patient treated with antithyroid drugs. This CDR3 is CACLREWGTEAFF. The DNA for the CDR3 is TGTGCCTGTCTCCGGGAATGGGGCACTGAAGCTTTCTTT. Together with reference TRBV30 and TRBJ1-1, the CDR3 gives the full variable domain: SQTIHQWPATLVQPVGSPLSLECTVEGTSNPNLYWYRQAAGRGLQLLFYSVGIGQISSEVPQNLSASRPQDRQFILSSKKLLLSDSGFYLCACLREWGTEAFFGQGTRLTVV.